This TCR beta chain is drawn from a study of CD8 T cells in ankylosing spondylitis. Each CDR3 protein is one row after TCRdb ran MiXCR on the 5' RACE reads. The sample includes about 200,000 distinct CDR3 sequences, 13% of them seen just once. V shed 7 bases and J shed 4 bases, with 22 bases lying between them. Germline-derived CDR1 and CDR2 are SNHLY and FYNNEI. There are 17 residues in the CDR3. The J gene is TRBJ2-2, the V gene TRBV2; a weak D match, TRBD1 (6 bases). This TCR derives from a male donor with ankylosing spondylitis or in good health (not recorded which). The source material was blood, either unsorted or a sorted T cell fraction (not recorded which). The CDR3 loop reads CASKGDTTGPVTGELFF. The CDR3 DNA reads TGTGCCAGCAAGGGGGACACGACAGGTCCCGTCACCGGGGAGCTGTTTTTT. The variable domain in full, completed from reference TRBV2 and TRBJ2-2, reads EPEVTQTPSHQVTQMGQEVILRCVPISNHLYFYWYRQILGQKVEFLVSFYNNEISEKSEIFDDQFSVERPDGSNFTLKIRSTKLEDSAMYFCASKGDTTGPVTGELFFGEGSRLTVL.